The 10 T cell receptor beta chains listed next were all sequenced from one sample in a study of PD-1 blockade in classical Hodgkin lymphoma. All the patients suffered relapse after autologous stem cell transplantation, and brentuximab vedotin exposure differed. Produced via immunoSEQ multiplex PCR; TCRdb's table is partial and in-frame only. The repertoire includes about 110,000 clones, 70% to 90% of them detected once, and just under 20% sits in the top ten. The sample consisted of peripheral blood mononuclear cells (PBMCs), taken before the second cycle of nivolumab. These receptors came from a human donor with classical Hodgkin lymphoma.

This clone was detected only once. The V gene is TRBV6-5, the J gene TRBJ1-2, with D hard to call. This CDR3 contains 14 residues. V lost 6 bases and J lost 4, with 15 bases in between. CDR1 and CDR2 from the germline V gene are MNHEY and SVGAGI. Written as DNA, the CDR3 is TGTGCCAGCAGCGAAAACCCATACAGCTATGGCTACACCTTC. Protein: CASSENPYSYGYTF.

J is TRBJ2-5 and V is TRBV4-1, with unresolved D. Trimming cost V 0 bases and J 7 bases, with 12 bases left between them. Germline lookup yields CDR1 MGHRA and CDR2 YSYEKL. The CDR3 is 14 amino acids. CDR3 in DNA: TGCGCCAGCAGCCAAGATCAAGGGCTCGGGACCCAGTACTTC. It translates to CASSQDQGLGTQYF.

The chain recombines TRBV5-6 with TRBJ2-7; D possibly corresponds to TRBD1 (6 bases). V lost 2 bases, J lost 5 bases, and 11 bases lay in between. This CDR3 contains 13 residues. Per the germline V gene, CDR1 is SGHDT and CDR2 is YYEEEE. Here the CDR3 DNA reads TGTGCCAGCAGCTTTCTCGGACAGCACGAGCAGTACTTC. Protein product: CASSFLGQHEQYF.

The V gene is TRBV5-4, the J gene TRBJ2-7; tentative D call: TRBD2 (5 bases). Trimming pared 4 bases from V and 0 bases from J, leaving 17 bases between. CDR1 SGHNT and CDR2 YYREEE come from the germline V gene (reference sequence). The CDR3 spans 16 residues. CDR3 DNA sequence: TGTGCCAGCAGCCCACTTGAGGGCAAGAGCTCCTACGAGCAGTACTTC. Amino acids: CASSPLEGKSSYEQYF.

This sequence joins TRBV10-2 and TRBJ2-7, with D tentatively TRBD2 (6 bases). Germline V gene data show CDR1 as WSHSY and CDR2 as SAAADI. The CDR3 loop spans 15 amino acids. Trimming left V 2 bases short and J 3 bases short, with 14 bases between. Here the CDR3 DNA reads TGCGCCAGCAGTGAGAGCGGAGGGACGTTCTACGAGCAGTACTTC. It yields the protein CASSESGGTFYEQYF.

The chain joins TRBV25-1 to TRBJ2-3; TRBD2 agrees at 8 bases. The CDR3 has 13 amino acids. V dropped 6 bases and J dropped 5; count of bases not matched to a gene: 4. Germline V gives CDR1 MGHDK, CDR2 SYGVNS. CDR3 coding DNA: TGTGCCAGCAGCGGGGGGGGTAGAGATACGCAGTATTTT. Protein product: CASSGGGRDTQYF.

For the CDR3, the DNA is TGTGCCAGCAGCGTATTTACTAGCGGGACCGTAAGCACAGATACGCAGTATTTT. This encodes CASSVFTSGTVSTDTQYF. The chain employs TRBV9 and TRBJ2-3, with 10 bases matching TRBD2. CDR1 and CDR2 from the germline V gene are SGDLS and YYNGEE. V shed 1 base, J shed 0 bases, and the junction held 8 bases outside the gene matches. This CDR3 has 18 residues.

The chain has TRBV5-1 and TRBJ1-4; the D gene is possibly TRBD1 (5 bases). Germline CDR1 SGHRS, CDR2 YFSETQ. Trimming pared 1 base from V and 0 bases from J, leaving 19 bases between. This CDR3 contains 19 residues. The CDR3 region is CASSLLGGTGLATNEKLFF. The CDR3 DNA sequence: TGCGCCAGCAGCTTGTTGGGAGGAACAGGACTTGCAACTAATGAAAAACTGTTTTTT.

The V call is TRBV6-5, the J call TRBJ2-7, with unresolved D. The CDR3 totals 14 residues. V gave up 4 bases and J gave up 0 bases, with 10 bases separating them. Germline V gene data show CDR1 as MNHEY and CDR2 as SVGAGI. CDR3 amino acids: CASSLDFSSYEQYF. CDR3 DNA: TGTGCCAGCAGTTTAGACTTTAGCTCCTACGAGCAGTACTTC.

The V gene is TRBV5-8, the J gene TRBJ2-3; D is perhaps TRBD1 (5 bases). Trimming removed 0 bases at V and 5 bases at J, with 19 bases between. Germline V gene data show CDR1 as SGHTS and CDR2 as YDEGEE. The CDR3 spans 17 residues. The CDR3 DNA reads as TGTGCCAGCAGCTTGGGGGCCGGTTGGCAGGGTATAGATACGCAGTATTTT. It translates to CASSLGAGWQGIDTQYF.